This TCR beta chain was captured by sequencing in a study of control samples from healthy donors and cancer patients. Some clones are missing from TCRdb's copy, which holds only in-frame ones; the method was immunoSEQ multiplex PCR. The repertoire holds 100,000 to 150,000 clones, with about 93% as singletons. Trimming shortened V by 7 bases and J by 1 base, and 11 bases separated the two germline ends. Germline loops: CDR1 SNHLY, CDR2 FYNNEI. This CDR3 is 13 amino acids long. This chain links TRBV2 with TRBJ2-7; no firm D call. The TCR sequence derives from a man aged 40-50 years in good health. The sequencing sample was made of blood. The CDR3 nucleotides are TGTGCCAGCATGCGGCTAGATTCCTACGAGCAGTACTTC. It is translated as CASMRLDSYEQYF.